This T cell receptor beta chain was recovered during a study of blood T cell repertoires in COVID-19. This CDR3 contains 15 residues. Germline V gene lookup returns CDR1 SGHRS and CDR2 YFSETQ. Deletions cut 4 bases from V and 2 bases from J, with 13 bases between. Sequenced by immunoSEQ multiplex PCR; TCRdb stores in-frame clones only, minus some. Of a few hundred thousand clones listed, 85% were seen once; the top ten hold about 2.5%. This clone was recorded only once. V usage is TRBV5-1 and J usage is TRBJ1-3; D remains unclear. Material: PBMCs or T cells enriched from blood (not recorded which). This clonotype was obtained from a woman in her forties or fifties who had recovered from COVID-19. CDR3 DNA: TGCGCCAGCAGCCTTGGCGGCCCCCCTGGAAACACCATATATTTT. Translated: CASSLGGPPGNTIYF.